This TCR beta chain came from a study of blood T cells in healthy people across ages (dated by TCRdb to 2015 to 2017). For the study in its entirety: In model experiments, template switching captured about one uniquely barcoded TCR beta cDNA molecule for every two T cells. Age-related changes in TCR beta repertoire diversity were measured in the study by deep sequencing normalized with unique cDNA molecular identifiers. The donors were split into four age groups: young (average 16 years), middle-aged (around 37), aged (62) and long-lived (roughly 80). Donors of different ages were randomly distributed across sequencing lanes to avoid experimental bias. The study analyzed two additional independent replicas of 1 million unique cDNA reads from the same blood draw for two donors, one aged 18 to 30 and one aged 80 or older.

Measured from the cysteine to the phenylalanine, the CDR3 is 16 residues long. Kept here is only the CDR3 DNA, which spans 48 bases and is read in frame from base 1. From the germline V gene (reference sequence), CDR1 is LNHDA and CDR2 is SQIVND. V is pruned by 11 bases and J by 5 bases, leaving 20 bases of the junction without a gene match. What the research found in general, with its limitations: Estimates of total diversity from one million sequenced T cells were regarded as lower bounds and underestimates. Compared with the aged group, the long-lived group had more naive CD4+ T cells, fewer expanded clones and increased TCR diversity, suggesting age selection. Conclusive comparison of naive and antigen-experienced compartments was prevented by the profiling of bulk unsorted PBMCs. A strong correlation was found between observed TCR beta diversity and the percentage of naive T cells measured by flow cytometry. Observed TCR beta diversity per million T cells fell roughly linearly with age, and a significant reduction was already apparent by age roughly 40. The CMV infection status of donors was not known, potentially confounding age-related changes in expanded clonotypes.

Regarding this clonotype: Its antigen is unknown. No qualities accompany the bases; no much larger clone lies one base away.

The library was built by means of 5' RACE. Data came from an Illumina HiSeq 2500. A second PCR of roughly 7 to 12 cycles was run with a J-beta primer mix and a sample-barcoded 5' primer. A template-switch 5' adaptor carrying 12 random nucleotides introduced a unique molecular identifier onto each TCR beta cDNA molecule. Each sample yielded at least 3 million CDR3-containing paired-end reads. All of the RNA was converted into first-strand cDNA using the Mint cDNA synthesis kit, with a TRBC-specific oligonucleotide serving as the primer. All cDNA was treated with uracil-DNA glycosylase and then went through a first 18-cycle PCR with the universal primers M1SS and BC2_uni_R. The authors' analysis ran thus. Normalization of each sample was performed by random selection of 1 million high-quality reads, each carrying a distinct molecular identifier. Instead of being binned into consensus sequences, reads with shared molecular identifiers were discarded. MiTCR, run with a Q25 quality threshold and the strictest error-elimination algorithm, handled CDR3 identification, clonotype clustering and error correction. Lower-bound total TCR beta diversity was estimated with a nonparametric unseen species model using Euler transformation. TCRdb reworked the public reads: Q25 trimming with fastp, MiXCR clone assembly, productive beta chains retained. Here each entry gathers all rows of one CDR3 protein and keeps the most common genes and DNA. V and J calls and clone size were set by TCRdb, not the authors. Within this sample are 1,500,000 or so distinct CDR3 sequences, with 40% to 45% of them counted one time only. About 3.8% of the sample comes from the top ten.

Donors were 35 to 40 systemically healthy Caucasian individuals from Russia aged roughly 6 to 95 years. Each donor gave around 9.5 milliliters of peripheral blood, collected into EDTA-treated Vacutainer tubes. Ficoll-Paque density-gradient centrifugation was used to isolate PBMCs, with at least 6.5 million per sample. Total RNA, at least 5.5 micrograms per sample, was extracted from PBMCs with Trizol reagent. For every donor, an aliquot of PBMCs went through flow cytometry to measure the percentages of naive CD45RAhigh/CD27high T cells. Here the chain combines TRBV19 and TRBJ1-1; 7 nucleotides in the junction match TRBD1. This sequence was found in a woman under 30 in good health. Sequencing used blood. The CDR3 region has the sequence CASAPYLGQLWTEAFF. The DNA sequence is TGTGCCTCAGCCCCGTATCTGGGACAGCTGTGGACTGAAGCTTTCTTT.